These T cell receptor beta chains were read from a single sample in a study of T cells in Graves' hyperthyroidism and ophthalmopathy. TCRdb processed the multiplex PCR reads anew with MiXCR; each CDR3 protein has one entry. The sample holds about 420,000 distinct CDR3 sequences; around 14% are singletons and the top ten take approximately 8%. Sequencing was performed on blood. The origin of the receptors is a woman aged 18-30 years with Graves' hyperthyroidism. The CDR3 runs from the conserved cysteine through the conserved F or W. D genes are given only for firm matches. Expanded clones are given a class, and other clones once, few, many or no size at all.

D gene	V gene	clone size	J gene	CDR3 DNA	CDR3 protein
TRBD1	TRBV12-3/TRBV12-4	many	TRBJ2-3	TGTGCCAGCAGTCTCGCCGGACAGGGGGCGGGTACGCAGTATTTT	CASSLAGQGAGTQYF
TRBD2	TRBV7-9	many	TRBJ2-7	TGTGCCTCCGGGACTAGCGGACGCGAGCAGTACTTC	CASGTSGREQYF
-	TRBV29-1	-	TRBJ2-3	TGCAGCGTCCAAAGGTGGACAGAGACGGATACGCAGTATTTT	CSVQRWTETDTQYF
-	TRBV27	many	TRBJ1-2	TGTGCCAGTCGAAAGGGAGGCCCTAACTATGGCTACACCTTC	CASRKGGPNYGYTF
-	TRBV20-1	many	TRBJ1-2	TGCAGTGCTAGAGATATGCGGTATGGCTACACCTTC	CSARDMRYGYTF
TRBD1	TRBV12-3/TRBV12-4	many	TRBJ1-1	TGTGCCAGCAGTCAGACAGGGGGCGTGGGACTTGAAGCTTTCTTT	CASSQTGGVGLEAFF
-	TRBV3-1	many	TRBJ2-3	TGTGCCAGCAGCCGACTCGGCGGAGGTGGCACAGATACGCAGTATTTT	CASSRLGGGGTDTQYF
-	TRBV6-5	-	TRBJ2-5	TGTGCCAGCAGTTACTCGATGCGTGAGAGGGAGACCCAGTACTTC	CASSYSMRERETQYF
-	TRBV20-1	many	TRBJ2-4	TGCAGTGCTAGAGGACAGTTAAAAGGAAACATTCAGTACTTC	CSARGQLKGNIQYF
-	TRBV11-2	many	TRBJ2-7	TGTGCCAGCAGCACGAGGTCCTACGAGCAGTACTTC	CASSTRSYEQYF
TRBD2	TRBV5-4	-	TRBJ2-7	TGTGCCAGCAGCTTGGGCGGGGGGCCTCTCGAGCAGTACTTC	CASSLGGGPLEQYF
-	TRBV5-8	many	TRBJ2-3	TGTGCCAGCAGCTTGGTGGATGGCACAGATACGCAGTATTTT	CASSLVDGTDTQYF
TRBD2	TRBV12-3/TRBV12-4	-	TRBJ2-5	TGTGCCAGCAGTCCCGGACTAGTGCAAGAGACCCAGTACTTC	CASSPGLVQETQYF
-	TRBV20-1	many	TRBJ2-1	TGCAGTGCTGCGGGGAACTACAATGAGCAGTTCTTC	CSAAGNYNEQFF
-	TRBV25-1	few	TRBJ1-2	TGTGCCAGCAGTGAGTCTGGGGCCCCCTGGCCTGGCTACACCTTC	CASSESGAPWPGYTF
-	TRBV11-3	many	TRBJ1-1	TGTGCCAGCAGCTTTCTGAGGACGGCGAACACTGAAGCTTTCTTT	CASSFLRTANTEAFF
TRBD1	TRBV30	many	TRBJ1-6	TGTGCCTGGAGTGGGGACAGGTCGAATTCACCCCTCCACTTT	CAWSGDRSNSPLHF
TRBD1	TRBV19	many	TRBJ1-2	TGTGCCAGTAGTATTACAGGGGGCGTCTTTGCTGACTATGGCTACACCTTC	CASSITGGVFADYGYTF
TRBD1	TRBV28	many	TRBJ2-7	TGTGCCAGCAGTGAGCCGGGACAGGGATCCTACGAGCAGTACTTC	CASSEPGQGSYEQYF
TRBD1	TRBV12-3/TRBV12-4	many	TRBJ1-4	TGTGCCAGCAGTTTTGCCGGGACAGGGGCTACTGAAAAACTGTTTTTT	CASSFAGTGATEKLFF
-	TRBV12-5	many	TRBJ2-3	TGTGCTAGTGGTTTGGTACCGACGAGGGACCCGCAGTATTTT	CASGLVPTRDPQYF
-	TRBV2	many	TRBJ2-3	TGTGCCAGCAGTGCAACAGGGAGTACAGATACGCAGTATTTT	CASSATGSTDTQYF
-	TRBV28	-	TRBJ1-6	TGTGCCAGCAGTTTCGTACAGGGTAATTCACCCCTCCACTTT	CASSFVQGNSPLHF
TRBD1	TRBV19	many	TRBJ1-6	TGTGCCAGTAGTACCACAGGACAGGGGGATAATTCACCCCTCCACTTT	CASSTTGQGDNSPLHF
-	TRBV27	many	TRBJ2-5	TGTGCCAGCAGTATAAGAGGGGAGACCCAGTACTTC	CASSIRGETQYF
TRBD2	TRBV5-1	-	TRBJ2-1	TGCGCCAGCAGCTTGAAGGGACTAGCGGGGGAAAACTCCTACAATGAGCAGTTCTTC	CASSLKGLAGENSYNEQFF
-	TRBV24-1	many	TRBJ2-5	TGTGCCACCAGTGCGGCAGCCCTCGGGGAGACCCAGCACTTC	CATSAAALGETQHF
-	TRBV27	many	TRBJ2-7	TGTGCCAGCAGTTTAAAACACAGGGCCTCCTACGAGCAGTACTTC	CASSLKHRASYEQYF
TRBD1	TRBV6-1	-	TRBJ2-2	TGTGCCAGCAGTCAGGACAGGGCGTTTGTTTCCGGGGAGCTGTTTTTT	CASSQDRAFVSGELFF
TRBD2	TRBV20-1	many	TRBJ2-3	TGCAGTGCTTGTTTCCTAGCGGGGCTAAGCACAGATACGCAGTATTTT	CSACFLAGLSTDTQYF
-	TRBV11-2	many	TRBJ2-5	TGTGCCAGCAGCTTAGCTCGCAGGATTAGTGAGACCCAGTACTTC	CASSLARRISETQYF
-	TRBV15	many	TRBJ2-5	TGTGCCACCAGCAGAGACAGGGTCCAAGAGACCCAGTACTTC	CATSRDRVQETQYF
-	TRBV3-1	many	TRBJ2-7	TGTGCCAGCAGCCAATGGTTCCAGGGTTACGAGCAGTACTTC	CASSQWFQGYEQYF
TRBD1	TRBV6-2/TRBV6-3	-	TRBJ1-3	TGTGCCAGCAGTGTAACGGAACCGGGACAGGGGTATTTT	CASSVTEPGQGYF
-	TRBV3-1	many	TRBJ2-1	TGTGCCAGCAGCCAAGAATTCGGCCCTAGCGTGGGAAATGAGCAGTTCTTC	CASSQEFGPSVGNEQFF
-	TRBV5-1	many	TRBJ2-6	TGCGCCAGCAGCTTGGACAGGGCCAACGTCCTGACTTTC	CASSLDRANVLTF
-	TRBV20-1	-	TRBJ2-3	TGCAGTGCGTTCTTGGACACAGATACGCAGTATTTT	CSAFLDTDTQYF
TRBD1	TRBV6-1	few	TRBJ2-1	TGTGCCAGCAGCCAGATTGGGACAGCCTACAATGAGCAGTTCTTC	CASSQIGTAYNEQFF
TRBD2	TRBV12-3/TRBV12-4	few	TRBJ2-5	TGTGCCAGCAGTTTAGCTAGCGGGGGGGAGACCCAGTACTTC	CASSLASGGETQYF
-	TRBV5-1	-	TRBJ2-3	TGCGCCAGCAGCCTCGTAAGGGACCGCGCAGATACGCAGTATTTT	CASSLVRDRADTQYF